This T cell receptor (beta chain) was observed in a study of blood T cell repertoires in COVID-19 (dated by TCRdb to 2018 to 2020). At the level of the whole study: Samples from collaborators originated in the United States, Italy and Spain and spanned both the acute and convalescent phases of COVID-19. The repertoires were released in a freely available public database intended as a resource for research on the immune response to SARS-CoV-2. A de-identified subject ID, COVID-19 status, age in years and sex were almost always included in the sample metadata. The prospective study material was composed of cDNA or gDNA derived from T cells, B-cell-depleted T cells, or PBMCs. Where available, HLA class I and class II types were taken from metadata supplied by the sample provider and were not determined by assay-based typing. The samples were drawn from two sources: the first 160 participants of the ongoing ImmuneRACE study, and 1,254 subjects contributed by 6 global collaborators. Deeply sampled blood TCRbeta repertoires from subjects exposed to, actively infected with, or recovered from COVID-19 were included in the dataset.

This clone appeared a few times. Its recognized antigen is unknown. Per-nucleotide qualities are absent, and no much larger clonotype sits a single base away. V and J are trimmed by 2 bases and 5 bases, and the gene matches miss 5 bases of the junction. CDR1 LNHNV and CDR2 YYDKDF were looked up in the germline V gene (reference sequence). The CDR3 goes from the cysteine to the phenylalanine over 16 residues. Only the CDR3 part of the read is kept: 48 bases, read in frame from the first base. TCRbeta CDR3 regions were amplified from genomic DNA using the immunoSEQ Assay, a bias-controlled multiplex PCR. The original pipeline was this. The number of nucleated cells in each sample was estimated from the amplification of reference gene primers within the assay. Sequence reads were collapsed and filtered to measure the absolute abundance of every unique TCRbeta CDR3 rearrangement. Productive Simpson clonality was computed per sample as the square root of Simpson's diversity index over productive rearrangements. This is the immuneACCESS table as TCRdb keeps it, with only in-frame sequences that have V and J called. A part of the clones is gone; compared with another copy, unresolved V genes explain less than half, and the rest is unexplained. The D gene and trimming were derived from the DNA, and the V and J assignments and clone size from that table. Recorded for this sample are under 400,000 clones; approximately 86% of them occurred a single time. Roughly 4% of the sample is taken by the ten largest.

Enrolling through a virtual design, the prospective study's participants ranged in age from about 18 to 100 years and lived across some 22 United States geographic areas. To assign participants to cohorts, the prospective study relied on clinical history that participants themselves reported in a screening survey and a study questionnaire. In the prospective study, mobile phlebotomists collected whole blood, serum and a nasopharyngeal or oropharyngeal swab from each participant. Over an approximately 2-month period, participants in the prospective study had the option of providing additional blood draws and questionnaires. Blood samples from the prospective study were shipped frozen or at room temperature prior to DNA extraction. Beyond this particular receptor, the publication reports: Clinical and demographic metadata were provided uncurated, with the amount varying by source and participant.

This receptor was obtained from a woman aged 40-49 years with acute COVID-19. Sequencing was done on a sample of PBMCs or T cells enriched from blood (not recorded which). The V and J segments used are TRBV15 and TRBJ2-1; 11 junctional bases match TRBD2. At the DNA level, the sequence is TGTGCCACCAGCAGAACTAGCGGGAGAAAGGACAATGAGCAGTTCTTC. The resulting protein is CATSRTSGRKDNEQFF. Outside the CDR3, residues come from the reference TRBV15 and TRBJ2-1 proteins, so the full variable domain is: DAMVIQNPRYQVTQFGKPVTLSCSQTLNHNVMYWYQQKSSQAPKLLFHYYDKDFNNEADTPDNFQSRRPNTSFCFLDIRSPGLGDTAMYLCATSRTSGRKDNEQFFGPGTRLTVL.